This TCR beta chain stems from a study of regulatory T cells in long-lasting Graves disease. With iRepertoire HTBI primers and Arm-PCR of CDR3 regions, TCR beta libraries were built. Original handling: Across the samples, identification revealed about 62 TRBV and 11 to 15 TRBJ segments. One entry per CDR3 protein, called by TCRdb with MiXCR from the multiplex PCR reads. TCRdb, not the authors, supplied the V and J calls. The sample has hundreds of thousands of distinct CDR3 sequences, about 16% seen once. Indicated time point: newly diagnosed GD, antithyroid drugs for less than 3 months. RNA from PBMCs was the source of the TCR library. This clonotype was counted at least ten times. Unmatched junction bases numbered 17, after V lost 0 bases and J lost 2 bases. This CDR3 region has 20 residues. From germline, CDR1 is LGHDT and CDR2 YNNKEL (reference sequence). These records were also assigned to another study, of T cells in Graves' hyperthyroidism and ophthalmopathy. That source notes: The study used the HTBI primer set for a first-round RT-PCR of the TCR CDR3.

The clonotype originates from a middle-aged woman with Graves disease. The gene calls are TRBV3-1 and TRBJ2-5; TRBD2 matches at 8 bases. Sample: peripheral blood mononuclear cells (PBMCs), taken at new diagnosis, from a patient treated with antithyroid drugs. CDR3 loop: CASSQDLKGGWSGGQETQYF. The CDR3 coding sequence is TGTGCCAGCAGCCAAGATCTTAAGGGGGGATGGAGCGGGGGACAAGAGACCCAGTACTTC.